These T cell receptor beta chains were read from a single sample in a study of T cell responses to AZD1222 COVID-19 vaccine. Libraries were prepared by immunoSEQ multiplex PCR; TCRdb keeps only in-frame clonotypes and omits some of them. This table has approximately 57,000 clones, 70% to 90% appearing once. Material: peripheral blood, obtained on day 0 of AZD1222 vaccination. The source is an adult in good health. Each CDR3 is given with its conserved first and last residue. A D gene is named only where the DNA matches it firmly. For some rows the clone size is stated as once, few or many, or as a class when expanded; others skip it.

clone size: NA; V gene: TRBV3-1/TRBV3-2; D gene: NA; J gene: TRBJ2-3; CDR3 DNA: TGTGCCAGCAGCCAACAGGTGCTTACAGATACGCAGTATTTT; CDR3 protein: CASSQQVLTDTQYF
clone size: NA; V gene: TRBV28; D gene: NA; J gene: TRBJ2-7; CDR3 DNA: TGTGCCAGCAGGGCAGGGATACGTCAGCAGTACTTC; CDR3 protein: CASRAGIRQQYF
clone size: NA; V gene: TRBV10-3; D gene: TRBD1; J gene: TRBJ1-3; CDR3 DNA: TGTGCCATCAGAGGGGACAGGGCTGGAAACACCATATATTTT; CDR3 protein: CAIRGDRAGNTIYF
clone size: NA; V gene: TRBV28; D gene: TRBD2; J gene: TRBJ2-1; CDR3 DNA: TGTGCCAGCAGTCTCCTTAGCGGGAGGGGGCAGTACAATGAGCAGTTCTTC; CDR3 protein: CASSLLSGRGQYNEQFF
clone size: NA; V gene: TRBV28; D gene: NA; J gene: TRBJ1-1; CDR3 DNA: TGTGCCAGCAGTTTAGAGGGGAACACTGAAGCTTTCTTT; CDR3 protein: CASSLEGNTEAFF
clone size: NA; V gene: TRBV9; D gene: TRBD1; J gene: TRBJ1-2; CDR3 DNA: TGTGCCAGCAGCCTAAACCTAGGGGGCGCCCATGACTATGGCTACACCTTC; CDR3 protein: CASSLNLGGAHDYGYTF
clone size: NA; V gene: TRBV5-4; D gene: TRBD1; J gene: TRBJ1-4; CDR3 DNA: TGTGCCAGCAGCGCAGACAGGGGGCACGAAAAACTGTTTTTT; CDR3 protein: CASSADRGHEKLFF
clone size: NA; V gene: TRBV5-5; D gene: TRBD1; J gene: TRBJ2-7; CDR3 DNA: TGTGCCAGCAGCTTGGAGCGACAGGGAAGATTCGGCTACGAGCAGTACTTC; CDR3 protein: CASSLERQGRFGYEQYF
clone size: NA; V gene: TRBV19; D gene: TRBD2; J gene: TRBJ2-3; CDR3 DNA: TGTGCCAGTAGATCCGGGACTAGGGGGGATACGCAGTATTTT; CDR3 protein: CASRSGTRGDTQYF
clone size: NA; V gene: TRBV4-2; D gene: NA; J gene: TRBJ2-1; CDR3 DNA: TGTGCCAGCAGCCAAGATGTTACCAGCGGACCCAGCAATGAGCAGTTCTTC; CDR3 protein: CASSQDVTSGPSNEQFF
clone size: once; V gene: TRBV10-3; D gene: NA; J gene: TRBJ2-1; CDR3 DNA: TGTGCCTGCTCGCGGGGAGTCGATGAGCAGTTCTTC; CDR3 protein: CACSRGVDEQFF
clone size: NA; V gene: TRBV3-1/TRBV3-2; D gene: NA; J gene: TRBJ2-7; CDR3 DNA: TGTGCCAGCAGCCAAGTGACCGGGACTCCAGTCGAGCAGTACTTC; CDR3 protein: CASSQVTGTPVEQYF
clone size: few; V gene: TRBV7-3; D gene: NA; J gene: TRBJ1-1; CDR3 DNA: TGTGCCAGCAGCTTAGGGGACATCGGGAACACTGAAGCTTTCTTT; CDR3 protein: CASSLGDIGNTEAFF
clone size: NA; V gene: TRBV29-1; D gene: NA; J gene: TRBJ1-1; CDR3 DNA: TGCAGCGTTGTTTTGCGTACTGAAGCTTTCTTT; CDR3 protein: CSVVLRTEAFF
clone size: few; V gene: TRBV24-1; D gene: NA; J gene: TRBJ2-1; CDR3 DNA: TGTGCCACCAGTGATTTCGGGGAGCAGTTCTTC; CDR3 protein: CATSDFGEQFF
clone size: NA; V gene: TRBV9; D gene: TRBD2; J gene: TRBJ2-1; CDR3 DNA: TGTGCCAGCAGCGTAGAGGGAGGGGCTGCAGGTGAGCAGTTCTTC; CDR3 protein: CASSVEGGAAGEQFF
clone size: NA; V gene: TRBV19; D gene: TRBD2; J gene: TRBJ2-1; CDR3 DNA: TGTGCCAGTAGGGGTCGGGAGGCTAGCTCCTACAATGAGCAGTTCTTC; CDR3 protein: CASRGREASSYNEQFF
clone size: NA; V gene: TRBV19; D gene: TRBD1; J gene: TRBJ1-2; CDR3 DNA: TGTGCCAGTAGCCTCGGGAACAGGGGGCTCGAAAACTATGGCTACACCTTC; CDR3 protein: CASSLGNRGLENYGYTF
clone size: NA; V gene: TRBV27; D gene: NA; J gene: TRBJ2-7; CDR3 DNA: TGTGCCAGCAGTAAGACTAGTCGAAACGAGCAGTACTTC; CDR3 protein: CASSKTSRNEQYF
clone size: NA; V gene: TRBV7-9; D gene: NA; J gene: TRBJ2-3; CDR3 DNA: TGTGCCAGCTCTGCGGGAATGGGCTACGCAGATACGCAGTATTTT; CDR3 protein: CASSAGMGYADTQYF
clone size: NA; V gene: TRBV19; D gene: NA; J gene: TRBJ1-2; CDR3 DNA: TGTGCCAGTAGTGCGGACACCCCGTATGGCTACACCTTC; CDR3 protein: CASSADTPYGYTF
clone size: NA; V gene: TRBV10-3; D gene: NA; J gene: TRBJ2-7; CDR3 DNA: TGTGCCATCAGTGAGTCGACCGGGAACGAGCAGTACTTC; CDR3 protein: CAISESTGNEQYF
clone size: NA; V gene: TRBV28; D gene: NA; J gene: TRBJ2-7; CDR3 DNA: TGTGCCAGCAGCTCCGGGGGCTACGAGCAGTACTTC; CDR3 protein: CASSSGGYEQYF
clone size: NA; V gene: TRBV5-1; D gene: NA; J gene: TRBJ2-3; CDR3 DNA: TGCGCCAGCAGCTTGATGGGTGTAAAAGATACGCAGTATTTT; CDR3 protein: CASSLMGVKDTQYF
clone size: NA; V gene: TRBV6-5; D gene: NA; J gene: TRBJ1-1; CDR3 DNA: TGTGCCAGCACCGTCGGACAGACGAACACTGAAGCTTTCTTT; CDR3 protein: CASTVGQTNTEAFF
clone size: few; V gene: TRBV21-1; D gene: NA; J gene: TRBJ2-3; CDR3 DNA: NA; CDR3 protein: CASSKVGSGIDTQYF
clone size: few; V gene: TRBV2; D gene: NA; J gene: TRBJ1-2; CDR3 DNA: TGTGCCAGCAGTGAAGTCACCTCTAACTATGGCTACACCTTC; CDR3 protein: CASSEVTSNYGYTF
clone size: few; V gene: TRBV5-4; D gene: TRBD2; J gene: TRBJ2-7; CDR3 DNA: TGTGCCAGCAGCCCCTATTCGGGGGGGGGCGAGCAGTACTTC; CDR3 protein: CASSPYSGGGEQYF
clone size: NA; V gene: TRBV3-1/TRBV3-2; D gene: NA; J gene: TRBJ1-4; CDR3 DNA: TGTGCCAGCAGCCCCCAAGCTGCAACTAATGAAAAACTGTTTTTT; CDR3 protein: CASSPQAATNEKLFF
clone size: NA; V gene: TRBV24-1; D gene: TRBD2; J gene: TRBJ2-1; CDR3 DNA: TGTGCCACCAGTGACCACAGACTAGCTCATGAGCAGTTCTTC; CDR3 protein: CATSDHRLAHEQFF
clone size: NA; V gene: TRBV29-1; D gene: NA; J gene: TRBJ1-5; CDR3 DNA: TGCAGCGTTGGCAGGGAAGGGAACAATCAGCCCCAGCATTTT; CDR3 protein: CSVGREGNNQPQHF
clone size: NA; V gene: TRBV18; D gene: TRBD1; J gene: TRBJ1-2; CDR3 DNA: TGTGCCAGCTCGACCGTGGACAGGGTATATGGCTACACCTTC; CDR3 protein: CASSTVDRVYGYTF
clone size: NA; V gene: TRBV18; D gene: TRBD2; J gene: TRBJ2-7; CDR3 DNA: TGTGCCAGCTCAACCACTAGCGGGAGATTGTACGAGCAGTACTTC; CDR3 protein: CASSTTSGRLYEQYF
clone size: once; V gene: TRBV30; D gene: NA; J gene: TRBJ1-1; CDR3 DNA: TGTGCCTGGAGTGTCTGGGGGAGGACTGAAGCTTTCTTT; CDR3 protein: CAWSVWGRTEAFF
clone size: NA; V gene: TRBV19; D gene: NA; J gene: TRBJ1-5; CDR3 DNA: TGTGCCAGTAGTATAGAAGGGAAGGGGCCCCAGCATTTT; CDR3 protein: CASSIEGKGPQHF
clone size: NA; V gene: TRBV7-2; D gene: TRBD2; J gene: TRBJ2-7; CDR3 DNA: TGTGCCAGCAGCTTAGTCTCGAGTCGACTAGCGGGAGGGCCTGCGCAGTACTTC; CDR3 protein: CASSLVSSRLAGGPAQYF
clone size: NA; V gene: TRBV11-2; D gene: NA; J gene: TRBJ1-3; CDR3 DNA: TGTGCCAGCAGCTCAACGCTTACAGGCCCCTCTGGAAACACCATATATTTT; CDR3 protein: CASSSTLTGPSGNTIYF
clone size: once; V gene: TRBV3-1/TRBV3-2; D gene: NA; J gene: TRBJ1-1; CDR3 DNA: TGTGCCAGCAGCCCGTGGCGGGGGGTAGCTTTCTTT; CDR3 protein: CASSPWRGVAFF
clone size: NA; V gene: TRBV5-6; D gene: NA; J gene: TRBJ1-2; CDR3 DNA: TGTGCCAGCAGAAACCCGGGTCCCCAGAGATATGGCTACACCTTC; CDR3 protein: CASRNPGPQRYGYTF
clone size: once; V gene: TRBV27; D gene: NA; J gene: TRBJ1-1; CDR3 DNA: TGTGCCAGCAGTTTATCAACCGGGGGAGAAGCTTTCTTT; CDR3 protein: CASSLSTGGEAFF